This T cell receptor beta chain was documented in a study of T cell responses to AZD1222 COVID-19 vaccine. General observations from the study: Recipients of AZD1222 seropositive at baseline numbered only 5 or 6. Reportedly, nearly half the spike-specific TCRs target unmutated variant regions.

Germline V gene sequence: CDR1 SGHVS, CDR2 FQNEAQ. The CDR3 totals 16 residues. The germline V and J ends were trimmed by 1 base and 0 bases, with 12 bases remaining between them. Assay: immunoSEQ multiplex PCR; the TCRdb copy retains only in-frame clones and omits some. The sample carries roughly 120,000 clones, approximately 86% recorded once. This clone was counted between two and nine times. Its target is unknown. Here the sequenced sample was peripheral blood, taken on day 0 of AZD1222 vaccination. The rearrangement uses TRBV7-8 and TRBJ1-1; D perhaps matches TRBD1 (6 bases). The sequence was collected from an adult in good health. CDR3: CASSLGGGSMNTEAFF. The CDR3 bases are TGTGCCAGCAGCTTAGGGGGGGGCAGCATGAACACTGAAGCTTTCTTT.